This TCR beta chain was identified in a study of blood T cell repertoires in COVID-19. Turning to the study itself: Researchers got acute and convalescent COVID-19 samples from the United States, Italy and Spain.

Germline assignment: CDR1 SGHKS and CDR2 YYEKEE (reference sequence). The V end was cut by 6 bases, the J end by 0 bases, with 13 bases between. CDR3 size: 16 residues. Original processing notes: Quantification of nucleated cells was approximated via reference gene primer amplification. TCRdb keeps only in-frame clones here, not all; method: immunoSEQ multiplex PCR. D and trimming were read from the DNA, whereas the V and J calls and clone size are those reported in that table. The table has 250,000 to 350,000 clones, around 85% seen once. V gene TRBV5-5 combines with J gene TRBJ1-6, with D possibly being TRBD1 (5 bases). Material: peripheral blood. The receptor was derived from a human donor with COVID-19, enrolled during active disease. The donor label of this sample is uncertain. CDR3 in DNA: TGTGCCAGCACCTTTCGGGGGGGCTCCTATAATTCACCCCTCCACTTT. Translated, it gives CASTFRGGSYNSPLHF.